The 32 T cell receptor beta chains below were found in one sample sequenced in a study of response to subunit inactivated influenza vaccine. TCRdb independently ran MiXCR on the RT-PCR reads; one entry per CDR3 protein. The data hold over 650,000 distinct CDR3 sequences, with 15% to 20% observed a single time. Material: PBMCs from blood, obtained less than 6 days after vaccination. All receptors come from a man aged 45 to 65 who received an inactivated influenza vaccine.

This clonotype was recorded a few times. The genes are TRBV20-1 and TRBJ2-3, with 8 bases lining up with TRBD1. J gave up 6 bases and V 0 bases, and 8 bases lay outside the gene matches. This CDR3 spans 15 amino acids. The germline V gene encodes CDR1 DFQATT and CDR2 SNEGSKA (reference sequence). CDR3 protein: CSARDIRQGIDTQYF. DNA of the CDR3: TGCAGTGCTAGAGATATTCGACAGGGGATTGATACGCAGTATTTT.

In its sample, this clonotype was seen many times. This chain connects TRBV5-1 to TRBJ2-7; 7 bases are a match to TRBD2. There are 17 residues in the CDR3. From germline, CDR1 is SGHRS and CDR2 YFSETQ. Trimming removed 0 bases from V and 3 bases from J; junction bases left unmatched: 12. The CDR3 is CASSLEVTSRSGYEQYF. CDR3 DNA sequence: TGCGCCAGCAGCTTGGAGGTGACTAGCCGATCGGGCTACGAGCAGTACTTC.

This sequence joins TRBV28 and TRBJ2-3; 10 positions agree with TRBD1. This CDR3 has 17 amino acids. From germline, CDR1 is MDHEN and CDR2 SYDVKM. With V trimmed by 6 bases and J by 1 base, 10 bases remained unmatched. CDR3 amino acids: CASRGDRGLSGTDTQYF. CDR3 DNA sequence: TGTGCCAGCAGAGGGGACAGGGGCCTCTCTGGCACAGATACGCAGTATTTT.

This rearrangement joins TRBV7-8 to TRBJ2-7, with 7 bases aligning to TRBD1. With 5 bases clipped from V and 5 bases from J, the junction kept 15 bases outside the gene matches. Germline lookup yields CDR1 SGHVS and CDR2 FQNEAQ. CDR3 size: 16 residues. The CDR3 loop reads CASSAVNRDREHEQYF. CDR3 sequence (DNA): TGTGCCAGCAGCGCAGTGAACCGGGACAGAGAACACGAGCAGTACTTC.

The chain recombines TRBV20-1 with TRBJ2-5; the D gene is possibly TRBD2 (6 bases). V lost 0 bases, J lost 1 base, and 12 bases lay in between. This CDR3 comprises 15 residues. Looked up from germline, CDR1 is DFQATT and CDR2 is SNEGSKA (reference sequence). The CDR3 sequence is CSAREPGLGQETQYF. The CDR3 region has the DNA TGCAGTGCTAGAGAGCCGGGACTGGGCCAAGAGACCCAGTACTTC.

The J gene is TRBJ2-1, the V gene TRBV20-1, with 11 bases matching TRBD2. After removal of 7 bases from V and 8 bases from J, the junction contained 7 bases not matched to a gene. CDR1 and CDR2 from the germline V gene are DFQATT and SNEGSKA (reference sequence). There are 13 residues in the CDR3. The CDR3 DNA sequence: TGCAGTGAAATAGCGGGGGGGCTGGATGAGCAGTTCTTC. Amino acids: CSEIAGGLDEQFF.

The J gene is TRBJ2-2, the V gene TRBV19; D unresolved. The CDR3 consists of 14 residues. Germline V CDR1 and CDR2: LNHDA, SQIVND (reference sequence). The V end lost 3 bases, the J end lost 0 bases, and 5 bases lay between the germline ends. CDR3 coding DNA: TGTGCCAGTAGTATTTCTACGAACACCGGGGAGCTGTTTTTT. Translated: CASSISTNTGELFF. Full variable domain (rest looked up from reference TRBV19 and TRBJ2-2): DGGITQSPKYLFRKEGQNVTLSCEQNLNHDAMYWYRQDPGQGLRLIYYSQIVNDFQKGDIAEGYSVSREKKESFPLTVTSAQKNPTAFYLCASSISTNTGELFFGEGSRLTVL.

This clonotype came up a few times. The V call is TRBV20-1, the J call TRBJ2-1; TRBD2 agrees at 10 bases. This CDR3 spans 15 amino acids. Germline lookup yields CDR1 DFQATT and CDR2 SNEGSKA (reference sequence). V shed 1 base and J 12 bases; nucleotides not matched to a gene: 12. The CDR3 here is CSARARPSGGGLQFF. In nucleotides, the CDR3 is TGCAGTGCTAGAGCAAGGCCGAGCGGGGGGGGCTTGCAGTTCTTC.

This clonotype was seen ten or more times. This chain joins TRBV20-1 and TRBJ2-1; D is unresolved. This CDR3 contains 18 residues. Looked up from germline, CDR1 is DFQATT and CDR2 is SNEGSKA (reference sequence). V was shortened by 1 base and J by 2 bases, with 21 bases between the two germline ends. This chain's CDR3 is CSARVIPGGGEAYNEQFF. DNA of the CDR3: TGCAGTGCTAGAGTCATTCCCGGCGGTGGAGAGGCCTACAATGAGCAGTTCTTC.

This clonotype was detected a few times. The V and J genes are TRBV20-1 and TRBJ2-7, with D maybe TRBD1 (6 bases). The CDR3 spans 12 residues. Germline assignment: CDR1 DFQATT and CDR2 SNEGSKA (reference sequence). Between the trimmed V and J ends, which lost 0 bases and 6 bases, there was a span of 9 bases. CDR3 in amino acids: CSARDNRVEQYF. CDR3 in DNA: TGCAGTGCTAGAGACAACAGGGTCGAGCAGTACTTC.

In this sample, this clonotype turned up many times. This sequence joins TRBV5-6 and TRBJ1-2, with D perhaps matching TRBD1 (6 bases). The CDR3 loop spans 17 amino acids. Germline CDR1 and CDR2: SGHDT and YYEEEE. Trimming cost V 3 bases and J 0 bases, with 18 bases left between them. The CDR3 sequence is CASSWGPGQTSNYGYTF. The CDR3 DNA is TGTGCCAGCAGCTGGGGACCGGGACAAACCTCTAACTATGGCTACACCTTC. The full variable domain, with the rest looked up from reference TRBV5-6 and TRBJ1-2, is DAGVTQSPTHLIKTRGQQVTLRCSPKSGHDTVSWYQQALGQGPQFIFQYYEEEERQRGNFPDRFSGHQFPNYSSELNVNALLLGDSALYLCASSWGPGQTSNYGYTFGSGTRLTVV.

This clonotype was found a few times. The chain uses TRBV6-5 and TRBJ2-7, with 7 bases aligning to TRBD1. The germline gives CDR1 MNHEY, CDR2 SVGAGI. The ends lost 4 bases at V and 5 bases at J; junction bases unmatched: 11. This CDR3 comprises 15 residues. The CDR3 reads CASSFFNRGGNEQYF. The CDR3 DNA is TGTGCCAGCAGTTTCTTTAACAGAGGGGGCAACGAGCAGTACTTC.

This clonotype was found many times. J is TRBJ2-7 and V is TRBV29-1; D is unclear. Per the germline V gene, CDR1 is SQVTM and CDR2 is ANQGSEA. Trimming took off 6 bases at V and 0 bases at J, with 15 bases between the two ends. The CDR3 is 14 residues long. CDR3 coding DNA: TGCAGCGTCGGCCTCTCAACCAGCTCCTACGAGCAGTACTTC. Its protein is CSVGLSTSSYEQYF.

This clonotype was counted only a few times. J is TRBJ2-3 and V is TRBV20-1; 10 bases fit TRBD2. CDR3 length equals 13 residues. Germline CDR1 and CDR2: DFQATT and SNEGSKA (reference sequence). V was pared by 5 bases and J by 5 bases, with 4 bases of the junction left unmatched. The CDR3 region is CSAWTSGGDTQYF. The CDR3 DNA sequence: TGCAGTGCTTGGACTAGCGGAGGAGATACGCAGTATTTT.

This clonotype came up a few times. This rearrangement joins TRBV28 to TRBJ2-2; 12 bases are a match to TRBD2. V was pared by 4 bases and J by 8 bases, with 14 bases of the junction left unmatched. Germline V CDR1 and CDR2: MDHEN, SYDVKM. CDR3 length equals 18 residues. The CDR3 DNA follows: TGTGCCAGCAGTTCCCGGACTAGCGGGGACCGAGGGAGAGGGGAGCTGTTTTTT. Translation gives CASSSRTSGDRGRGELFF.

This clonotype appeared a few times. The rearrangement joins TRBV28 to TRBJ2-4, with D possibly matching TRBD2 (6 bases). Germline CDR1 MDHEN, CDR2 SYDVKM. V was clipped by 3 bases and J by 0 bases, with 21 bases between them. The CDR3 covers 19 residues. CDR3 sequence: CASSFSSRGTLLAKNIQYF. CDR3 bases: TGTGCCAGCAGTTTTTCGTCGCGGGGCACCCTACTAGCCAAAAACATTCAGTACTTC.

The gene calls are TRBV28 and TRBJ2-7; 7 nucleotides align to TRBD2. Germline V CDR1 and CDR2: MDHEN, SYDVKM. This CDR3 spans 15 amino acids. V was pared by 8 bases and J by 0 bases, with 10 bases of the junction left unmatched. CDR3 residues: CASGLLADFSYEQYF. CDR3 bases: TGTGCCAGCGGGCTTCTAGCGGATTTCTCCTACGAGCAGTACTTC.

The chain couples TRBV20-1 to TRBJ2-5; D may correspond to TRBD1 or TRBD2 (5 bases each). This CDR3 contains 16 residues. The germline V gene encodes CDR1 DFQATT and CDR2 SNEGSKA (reference sequence). With 1 base removed from V and 2 bases from J, the gap between germline ends came to 17 bases. CDR3 DNA sequence: TGCAGTGCTAGAGGCCCACCCCCGGGACCTCAAGAGACCCAGTACTTC. Residues: CSARGPPPGPQETQYF.

This clonotype was counted a few times. The V and J genes are TRBV20-1 and TRBJ1-5, with a possible D match to TRBD1 (5 bases). The length of the CDR3 is 16 residues. V was pared by 0 bases and J by 7 bases, with 19 bases between. Germline assignment: CDR1 DFQATT and CDR2 SNEGSKA (reference sequence). The CDR3 region has the DNA TGCAGTGCTAGAGATCGTATAGGGGTGGAGTGGCAGCCCCAGCATTTT. Encoded protein: CSARDRIGVEWQPQHF.

The chain employs TRBV2 and TRBJ1-3, with unresolved D. Looked up from germline, CDR1 is SNHLY and CDR2 is FYNNEI. The CDR3 loop spans 12 amino acids. V was shortened by 6 bases and J by 7 bases, with 10 bases between the two germline ends. The CDR3 DNA is TGTGCCAGCAGGGACCTTGGGAACACCATATATTTT. As protein: CASRDLGNTIYF. Combining the CDR3 with reference TRBV2 and TRBJ1-3 gives the whole variable domain EPEVTQTPSHQVTQMGQEVILRCVPISNHLYFYWYRQILGQKVEFLVSFYNNEISEKSEIFDDQFSVERPDGSNFTLKIRSTKLEDSAMYFCASRDLGNTIYFGEGSWLTVV.

This clonotype came up a few times. This chain joins TRBV5-1 and TRBJ1-4; tentative D call: TRBD1 (5 bases). Germline CDR1 reads SGHRS; CDR2 reads YFSETQ. The CDR3 consists of 15 residues. The V gene lost 2 bases and the J gene lost 8 bases, with 16 bases spanning the gap. CDR3 sequence reads: CASSFLGDSGEKLFF. CDR3 sequence (DNA): TGCGCCAGCAGCTTCCTGGGGGATTCTGGCGAAAAACTGTTTTTT.

CDR3 coding DNA: TGCAGCCCCTCGGAGGCGCTCTATGGCTACACCTTC. Amino acids: CSPSEALYGYTF. The rearrangement uses TRBV20-1 and TRBJ1-2; no definite D call. The CDR3 is made up of 12 amino acids. CDR1 DFQATT and CDR2 SNEGSKA come from the germline V gene (reference sequence).

The V and J genes are TRBV28 and TRBJ2-7; 12 positions match TRBD1. The germline CDR1 and CDR2 sequences are MDHEN and SYDVKM. V was clipped by 9 bases and J by 5 bases; unmatched bases: 11. There are 15 residues in the CDR3. The CDR3 DNA reads as TGTGCCAGTCGAACCGGGACAGGGGGCAGGGACGAGCAGTACTTC. Encoded protein: CASRTGTGGRDEQYF.

This clonotype was counted many times. It may be a read error: a sequence one base away is much more abundant. This chain uses TRBV6-2 or TRBV6-3 with TRBJ2-5, with 11 positions matching TRBD2. Germline CDR1 reads MNHEY; CDR2 reads SVGEGT. The CDR3 spans 13 residues. The J segment lost 5 bases and the V segment lost 5 bases, leaving 1 base of the junction unmatched. CDR3 sequence (DNA): TGTGCCAGCAGTCGGACTAGCGGGGAGACCCAGTACTTC. It translates to CASSRTSGETQYF.

V is TRBV7-2 and J is TRBJ2-7; no clear D. Germline V CDR1 and CDR2: SGHTA, FQGNSA. V lost 1 base, J lost 6 bases, and 13 bases lay in between. The CDR3 has 14 amino acids. The DNA for the CDR3 is TGTGCCAGCAGCTTAGACCTGAATAGGGCCGAGCAGTACTTC. As protein: CASSLDLNRAEQYF.

The chain employs TRBV13 and TRBJ2-4; D not resolved. Germline V gives CDR1 PRHDT, CDR2 FYEKMQ (reference sequence). Trimming left V 4 bases short and J 0 bases short, with 13 bases between. The CDR3 runs to 16 residues. CDR3 protein: CASSYDRWQAKNIQYF. The DNA for the CDR3 is TGTGCCAGCAGCTACGATAGGTGGCAAGCCAAAAACATTCAGTACTTC.

This clonotype was detected ten times or more. The V call is TRBV29-1, the J call TRBJ2-7, with D possibly TRBD2 on 5 matching bases. The length of the CDR3 is 12 residues. V was clipped by 4 bases and J by 2 bases, with 9 bases between them. CDR1 is SQVTM and CDR2 is ANQGSEA in the germline V gene. CDR3 sequence reads: CSVVSGTYEQYF. The CDR3 region has the DNA TGCAGCGTTGTGTCGGGGACCTACGAGCAGTACTTC.

This clonotype was observed at least ten times. The chain couples TRBV12-3 or TRBV12-4 to TRBJ2-5, with 8 nucleotides matching TRBD1. V lost 5 bases, J lost 3 bases, and 5 bases stayed unmatched. The CDR3 has 14 residues. In DNA, the CDR3 is TGTGCCAGCAGTCGGACAGGGTTTGAAGAGACCCAGTACTTC. Amino acids: CASSRTGFEETQYF.

The V gene is TRBV28, the J gene TRBJ1-5; D call uncertain. Trimming took off 3 bases at V and 5 bases at J, with 11 bases between the two ends. Germline lookup yields CDR1 MDHEN and CDR2 SYDVKM. The CDR3 runs 14 residues. The CDR3 spells CASSFATADQPQHF. CDR3 in DNA: TGTGCCAGCAGTTTCGCAACCGCCGATCAGCCCCAGCATTTT.

This chain connects TRBV14 to TRBJ2-3; a weak D match, TRBD2 (6 bases). CDR1 SGHDN and CDR2 FVKESK come from the germline V gene. V was clipped by 4 bases and J by 2 bases, with 13 bases between them. The CDR3 sequence is 15 residues long. In DNA, the CDR3 is TGTGCCAGCAGCCCTACCGGGGGTGCCACAGATACGCAGTATTTT. Protein sequence: CASSPTGGATDTQYF.

This clonotype was observed a handful of times. The rearrangement links TRBV6-2 or TRBV6-3 to TRBJ2-1; 12 bases fit TRBD2. The CDR3 covers 15 residues. From germline, CDR1 is MNHEY and CDR2 SVGEGT. V lost 6 bases, J lost 5 bases, and 5 bases stayed unmatched. This chain's CDR3 is CASRPGLAGNNEQFF. CDR3 DNA sequence: TGTGCCAGCAGACCCGGACTAGCGGGGAACAATGAGCAGTTCTTC.

This clonotype was seen a handful of times. The chain is built from TRBV4-1 and TRBJ1-1, with D perhaps matching TRBD1 (5 bases). V was pared by 6 bases and J by 5 bases, with 22 bases between. This CDR3 is 16 amino acids long. CDR1 MGHRA and CDR2 YSYEKL come from the germline V gene. The CDR3 loop reads CASSPRGWQGGTEAFF. DNA of the CDR3: TGCGCCAGCAGTCCACGGGGGTGGCAGGGAGGGACTGAAGCTTTCTTT.